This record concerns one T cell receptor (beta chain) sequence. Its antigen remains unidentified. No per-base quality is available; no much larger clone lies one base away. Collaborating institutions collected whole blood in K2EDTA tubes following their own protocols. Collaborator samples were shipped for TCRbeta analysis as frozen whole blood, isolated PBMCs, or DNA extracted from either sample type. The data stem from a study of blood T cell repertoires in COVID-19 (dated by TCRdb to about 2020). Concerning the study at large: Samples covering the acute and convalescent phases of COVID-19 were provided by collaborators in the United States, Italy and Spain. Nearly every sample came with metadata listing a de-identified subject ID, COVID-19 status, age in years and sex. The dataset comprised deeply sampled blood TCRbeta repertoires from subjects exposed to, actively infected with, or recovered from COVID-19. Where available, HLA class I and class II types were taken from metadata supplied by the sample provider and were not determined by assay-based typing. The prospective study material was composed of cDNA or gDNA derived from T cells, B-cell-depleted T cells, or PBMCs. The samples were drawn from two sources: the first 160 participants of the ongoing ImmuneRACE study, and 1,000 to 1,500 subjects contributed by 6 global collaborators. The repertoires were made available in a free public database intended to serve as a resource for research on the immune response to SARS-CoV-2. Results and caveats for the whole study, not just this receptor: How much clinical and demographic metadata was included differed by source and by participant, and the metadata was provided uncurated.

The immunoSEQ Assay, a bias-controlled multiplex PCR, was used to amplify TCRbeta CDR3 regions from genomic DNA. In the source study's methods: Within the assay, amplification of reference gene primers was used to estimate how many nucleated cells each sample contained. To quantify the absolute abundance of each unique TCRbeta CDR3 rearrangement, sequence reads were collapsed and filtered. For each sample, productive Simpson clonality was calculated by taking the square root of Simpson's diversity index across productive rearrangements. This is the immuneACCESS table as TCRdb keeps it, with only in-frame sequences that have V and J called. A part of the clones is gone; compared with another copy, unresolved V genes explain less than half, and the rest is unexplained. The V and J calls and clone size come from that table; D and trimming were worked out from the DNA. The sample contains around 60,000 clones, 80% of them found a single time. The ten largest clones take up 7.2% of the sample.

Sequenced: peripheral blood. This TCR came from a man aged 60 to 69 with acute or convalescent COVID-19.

This receptor has the CDR3 CASSPEGAYNEQFF. The nucleotides are TGTGCCAGCAGTCCCGAGGGGGCCTACAATGAGCAGTTCTTC. The chain joins TRBV14 to TRBJ2-1; a weak D assignment points to TRBD1 (6 bases agree). Trimming costs V 6 bases and J 2 bases, and their ends lie 11 bases apart. The CDR3, cysteine through phenylalanine, is 14 amino acids long. Only the CDR3 DNA stays, 42 bases, in frame from base 1. CDR1 and CDR2 were assigned from the germline V gene as SGHDN and FVKESK.